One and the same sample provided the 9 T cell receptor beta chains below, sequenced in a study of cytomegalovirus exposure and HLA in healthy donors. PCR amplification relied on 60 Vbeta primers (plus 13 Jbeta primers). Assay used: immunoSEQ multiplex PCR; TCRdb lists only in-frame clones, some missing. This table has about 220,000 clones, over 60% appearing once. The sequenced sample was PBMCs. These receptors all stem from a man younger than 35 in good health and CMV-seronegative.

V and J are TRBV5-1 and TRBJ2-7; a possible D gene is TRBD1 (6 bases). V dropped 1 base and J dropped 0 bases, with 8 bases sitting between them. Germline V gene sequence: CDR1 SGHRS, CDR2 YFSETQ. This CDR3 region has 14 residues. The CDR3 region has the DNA TGCGCCAGCAGCTTGCAGGGGAGCTCCTACGAGCAGTACTTC. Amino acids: CASSLQGSSYEQYF.

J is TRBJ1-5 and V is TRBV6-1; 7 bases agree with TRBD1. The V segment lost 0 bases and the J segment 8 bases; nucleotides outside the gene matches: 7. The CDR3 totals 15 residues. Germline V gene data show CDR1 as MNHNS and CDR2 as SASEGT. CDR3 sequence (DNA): TGTGCCAGCAGTGAAGCGCTTCAGGGGGTGAAGCCCCAGCATTTT. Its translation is CASSEALQGVKPQHF.

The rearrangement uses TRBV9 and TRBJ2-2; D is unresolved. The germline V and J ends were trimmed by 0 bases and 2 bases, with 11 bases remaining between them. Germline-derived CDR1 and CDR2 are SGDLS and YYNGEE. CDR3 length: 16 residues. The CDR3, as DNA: TGTGCCAGCAGCGTAGGGTTCACAGTAAACACCGGGGAGCTGTTTTTT. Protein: CASSVGFTVNTGELFF.

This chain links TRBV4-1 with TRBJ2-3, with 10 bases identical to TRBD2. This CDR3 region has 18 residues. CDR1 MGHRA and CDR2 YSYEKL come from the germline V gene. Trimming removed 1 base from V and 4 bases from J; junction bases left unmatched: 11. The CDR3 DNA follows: TGCGCCAGCAGCCAAGGCGGCCCGGCTAGCGGGAGTTCAGATACGCAGTATTTT. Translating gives CASSQGGPASGSSDTQYF.

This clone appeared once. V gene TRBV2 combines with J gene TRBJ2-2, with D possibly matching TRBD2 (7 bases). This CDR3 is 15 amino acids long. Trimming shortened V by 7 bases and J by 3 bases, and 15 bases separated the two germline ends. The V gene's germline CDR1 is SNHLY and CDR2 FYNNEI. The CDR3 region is CASTARGADTGELFF. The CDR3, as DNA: TGTGCCAGCACCGCCCGGGGGGCAGACACCGGGGAGCTGTTTTTT.

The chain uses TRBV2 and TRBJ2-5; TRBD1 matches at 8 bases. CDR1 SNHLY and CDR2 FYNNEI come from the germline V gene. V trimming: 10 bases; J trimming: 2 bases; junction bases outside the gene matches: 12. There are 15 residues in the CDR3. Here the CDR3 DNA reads TGTGCCATCGGACAGGGTCTAGCGTCACAAGAGACCCAGTACTTC. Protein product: CAIGQGLASQETQYF.

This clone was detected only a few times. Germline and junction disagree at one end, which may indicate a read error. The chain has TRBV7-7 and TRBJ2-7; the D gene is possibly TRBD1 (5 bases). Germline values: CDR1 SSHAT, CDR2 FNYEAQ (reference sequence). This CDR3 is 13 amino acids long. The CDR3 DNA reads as TGTGCTAGCAGCTTATTCCAGGGCTACGAGCAGTACTTC. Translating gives CASSLFQGYEQYF.

As DNA, the CDR3 is TGTGCCAGCAGCTACGGACAGGTCGTGGGGCCCCAGCATTTT. This encodes CASSYGQVVGPQHF. The chain uses TRBV5-5 and TRBJ1-5, with TRBD1 identical over 7 bases. Germline V gene lookup returns CDR1 SGHKS and CDR2 YYEKEE (reference sequence). V shed 3 bases and J 9 bases; nucleotides not matched to a gene: 9. CDR3 length: 14 residues.

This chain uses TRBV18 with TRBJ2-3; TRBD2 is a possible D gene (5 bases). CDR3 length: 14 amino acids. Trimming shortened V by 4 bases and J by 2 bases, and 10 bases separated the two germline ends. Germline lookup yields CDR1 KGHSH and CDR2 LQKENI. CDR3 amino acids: CASSRAGPTDTQYF. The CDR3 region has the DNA TGTGCCAGCTCACGGGCGGGTCCCACAGATACGCAGTATTTT.